The 26 T cell receptor beta chains in this list originate from one sample, sequenced in a study of shared clonotypes between healthy human individuals. The data were produced by immunoSEQ multiplex PCR, yet TCRdb's version contains in-frame clones alone and is incomplete. The sample includes about 2 million clones, about 95% of them seen just once. Terminally differentiated effector memory CD45RA+ cells were excluded by CCR7 positive selection of CD45RO-negative cells. The sample consisted of naive CD8+ T cells sorted from blood. These receptors all come from a man aged 18 to 29 in good health.

This clone has just one count. The rearrangement uses TRBV10-2 and TRBJ2-7, with D maybe TRBD2 (5 bases). This CDR3 contains 14 residues. V was cut by 2 bases and J by 0 bases, with 8 bases left in between. The germline V gene encodes CDR1 WSHSY and CDR2 SAAADI. The CDR3 region is CASSEAGYSYEQYF. The CDR3 nucleotides read TGCGCCAGCAGTGAGGCGGGTTACTCCTACGAGCAGTACTTC.

This clone was seen once. This same CDR3 is encoded by further DNA sequences in the sample. The genes are TRBV19 and TRBJ2-5, with D perhaps TRBD1 (5 bases). Germline V gives CDR1 LNHDA, CDR2 SQIVND (reference sequence). This CDR3 is built from 14 residues. V shed 1 base and J shed 1 base, with 7 bases lying between them. CDR3 in amino acids: CASSIVTGQETQYF. Here the CDR3 DNA reads TGTGCCAGTAGTATAGTTACAGGCCAAGAGACCCAGTACTTC.

As for this clone: At the DNA level, this CDR3 is encoded by other sequences in the same sample as well. The chain employs TRBV7-9 and TRBJ2-7; D gene unclear. V was shortened by 6 bases and J by 0 bases, with 9 bases between the two germline ends. Germline V CDR1 and CDR2: SEHNR, FQNEAQ (reference sequence). The CDR3 spans 13 residues. The CDR3 loop reads CASRTLDSYEQYF. In nucleotides, the CDR3 is TGTGCCAGCAGGACCTTAGACTCCTACGAGCAGTACTTC.

This rearrangement joins TRBV6-6 to TRBJ1-5; weak D call: TRBD1 (5 bases). CDR1 is MNHNY and CDR2 is SVGAGI in the germline V gene (reference sequence). Trimming took 0 bases from V and 3 from J, leaving 12 bases between them. This CDR3 has 16 amino acids. In DNA form, the CDR3 reads TGTGCCAGCAGTTACTCAATCTCAGGGAACAATCAGCCCCAGCATTTT. Its protein product is CASSYSISGNNQPQHF.

The CDR3 loop reads CASSSVGASGSYEQYF. CDR3 nucleotides: TGTGCCAGCAGCTCGGTGGGAGCTAGCGGGAGCTACGAGCAGTACTTC. V gene TRBV13 combines with J gene TRBJ2-7; 10 bases line up with TRBD2. V lost 4 bases to trimming and J lost 3 bases; unmatched junction nucleotides: 9. Germline CDR1 and CDR2: PRHDT and FYEKMQ (reference sequence). This CDR3 has 16 residues.

The genes are TRBV19 and TRBJ1-1; D not resolved. The CDR3 covers 12 residues. V was cut by 3 bases and J by 7 bases, with 9 bases left in between. Germline V gene data show CDR1 as LNHDA and CDR2 as SQIVND (reference sequence). CDR3 sequence reads: CASSIAAHEAFF. CDR3 coding DNA: TGTGCCAGTAGTATCGCCGCGCATGAAGCTTTCTTT.

This chain uses TRBV4-3 with TRBJ2-7; TRBD2 might be the D (5 bases). Trimming pared 0 bases from V and 9 bases from J, leaving 12 bases between. The CDR3 contains 13 residues. Germline V lookup: CDR1 LGHNA, CDR2 YSLEER. The DNA for the CDR3 is TGCGCCAGCAGCCAAGATGTGGAGGCCGGGCAGTACTTC. Encoded protein: CASSQDVEAGQYF.

The genes are TRBV28 and TRBJ2-2, with TRBD2 as a possible D gene (5 bases). This CDR3 spans 11 amino acids. V dropped 10 bases and J dropped 7 bases, with 10 bases sitting between them. Per germline, CDR1 MDHEN and CDR2 SYDVKM. The CDR3 DNA sequence: TGTGCCACCCTACGGGGCGGGGAGCTGTTTTTT. Translated: CATLRGGELFF. Together with reference TRBV28 and TRBJ2-2, the CDR3 gives the full variable domain: DVKVTQSSRYLVKRTGEKVFLECVQDMDHENMFWYRQDPGLGLRLIYFSYDVKMKEKGDIPEGYSVSREKKERFSLILESASTNQTSMYLCATLRGGELFFGEGSRLTVL.

Only one count was recorded for this clone. The V and J genes are TRBV19 and TRBJ1-5, with D hard to call. Germline assignment: CDR1 LNHDA and CDR2 SQIVND (reference sequence). The CDR3 is 12 amino acids. The germline V and J ends were trimmed by 7 bases and 3 bases, with 7 bases remaining between them. CDR3 amino acids: CASTSYNQPQHF. For the CDR3, the DNA is TGTGCCAGTACCAGTTACAATCAGCCCCAGCATTTT.

The rearrangement joins TRBV9 to TRBJ1-1, with a tentative D call TRBD1 (5 bases). This CDR3 region has 15 residues. Germline V lookup: CDR1 SGDLS, CDR2 YYNGEE. Trimming shortened V by 0 bases and J by 3 bases, and 12 bases separated the two germline ends. In nucleotides, the CDR3 is TGTGCCAGCAGCGTAGGACAGCTTGGAGACACTGAAGCTTTCTTT. This translates into CASSVGQLGDTEAFF.

CDR3 sequence reads: CASSGGTGGSYEQYF. The CDR3 DNA is TGTGCCAGCAGTGGGGGGACAGGAGGCTCCTACGAGCAGTACTTC. The J gene is TRBJ2-7, the V gene TRBV27; the match to TRBD1 covers 8 bases. Germline-derived CDR1 and CDR2 are MNHEY and SMNVEV (reference sequence). The ends lost 5 bases at V and 0 bases at J; junction bases unmatched: 6. The CDR3 has 15 amino acids.

This chain uses TRBV23-1 with TRBJ2-7; 8 bases are shared with TRBD1. TRBV23-1 is an open reading frame, and its role is uncertain. This CDR3 comprises 17 residues. Trimming cost V 3 bases and J 2 bases; bases outside gene matches: 12. CDR3 protein: CASSHLFPGQVPYEQYF. CDR3 in DNA: TGCGCCAGCAGTCACTTATTCCCGGGACAGGTTCCCTACGAGCAGTACTTC.

The chain has TRBV19 and TRBJ1-1; perhaps TRBD1 as D (5 bases). This CDR3 has 15 residues. V gave up 2 bases and J gave up 4 bases, with 14 bases separating them. Germline CDR1 and CDR2: LNHDA and SQIVND (reference sequence). The CDR3 sequence: CASSIRPDISTEAFF. Written as DNA, the CDR3 is TGTGCCAGTAGTATACGTCCGGACATTTCCACTGAAGCTTTCTTT.

To note about this clone: One end of the junction is discordant with germline, which a read error may explain. The rearrangement links TRBV7-7 to TRBJ2-5, with a weak D call TRBD1 (7 bases). The CDR3 covers 14 residues. Germline CDR1 reads SSHAT; CDR2 reads FNYEAQ (reference sequence). The CDR3 protein is CASSKQGRSETQYF. The CDR3 DNA is TGTGCTAGCAGCAAACAGGGGAGGTCAGAGACCCAGTACTTC.

The rearrangement links TRBV5-4 to TRBJ2-1; 10 bases are shared with TRBD2. Germline V lookup: CDR1 SGHNT, CDR2 YYREEE (reference sequence). V lost 1 base and J lost 9; bases outside the gene matches: 10. This CDR3 has 16 residues. CDR3 coding DNA: TGTGCCAGCAGCTTGAAATCAGCGGGGGGGCCCCTTGAGCAGTTCTTC. Amino acids: CASSLKSAGGPLEQFF.

On this clone itself: At the DNA level, this CDR3 is encoded by other sequences in the same sample as well. The chain is built from TRBV4-1 and TRBJ2-7; no reliable D call. CDR3 length: 14 amino acids. Trimming left V 1 base short and J 0 bases short, with 7 bases between. Germline CDR1 is MGHRA and CDR2 is YSYEKL. CDR3 nucleotides: TGCGCCAGCAGCCAAGGGGCGAGCTCCTACGAGCAGTACTTC. It encodes CASSQGASSYEQYF.

The chain is built from TRBV23-1 and TRBJ2-1, with a weak D call TRBD1 (6 bases). TRBV23-1 is recorded as an ORF, its role being uncertain. Trimming cost V 3 bases and J 8 bases, with 20 bases left between them. CDR3 length: 16 residues. The CDR3 protein is CASSHIPGQSWYEQFF. For the CDR3, the DNA is TGCGCCAGCAGTCACATCCCTGGACAGAGTTGGTATGAGCAGTTCTTC.

This chain links TRBV9 with TRBJ2-3; TRBD2 might be the D (5 bases). Per germline, CDR1 SGDLS and CDR2 YYNGEE. Trimming left V 3 bases short and J 1 base short, with 18 bases between. The CDR3 covers 17 residues. Here the CDR3 DNA reads TGTGCCAGCAGCGCCCCACAAGCGGATGGGGGCACAGATACGCAGTATTTT. Translated, it gives CASSAPQADGGTDTQYF.

V gene TRBV6-6 combines with J gene TRBJ2-4, with unresolved D. Per germline, CDR1 MNHNY and CDR2 SVGAGI (reference sequence). The CDR3 has 14 residues. Trimming shortened V by 0 bases and J by 6 bases, and 9 bases separated the two germline ends. CDR3 DNA sequence: TGTGCCAGCAGTTACTCACCAGAACTAAACATTCAGTACTTC. It is translated as CASSYSPELNIQYF.

The chain has TRBV5-1 and TRBJ2-5; tentative D call: TRBD1 (6 bases). V lost 4 bases to trimming and J lost 3 bases, with 13 bases between them. Germline V CDR1 and CDR2: SGHRS, YFSETQ. CDR3 length: 14 residues. The CDR3 DNA reads TGCGCCAGCAGCGAAGCAGGGGAAGAAGAGACCCAGTACTTC. Its translation is CASSEAGEEETQYF.

The chain carries TRBV7-9 and TRBJ1-2; maybe TRBD1 (5 bases). The ends were cut back, 5 bases at V and 7 bases at J, with 14 bases in the middle. This CDR3 is built from 13 residues. The germline V gene has CDR1 SEHNR and CDR2 FQNEAQ (reference sequence). In DNA, the CDR3 is TGTGCCAGCAGCCCCCTTGGGACGTCTGGCTACACCTTC. It codes for CASSPLGTSGYTF. The variable domain in full, completed from reference TRBV7-9 and TRBJ1-2, reads DTGVSQNPRHKITKRGQNVTFRCDPISEHNRLYWYRQTLGQGPEFLTYFQNEAQLEKSRLLSDRFSAERPKGSFSTLEIQRTEQGDSAMYLCASSPLGTSGYTFGSGTRLTVV.

This clone was seen a single time. The V and J genes are TRBV6-5 and TRBJ1-6; 7 bases align to TRBD1. The CDR3 is 15 residues long. Losses at the gene ends were 4 bases for V and 2 bases for J; bases not matched to a gene: 2. Germline assignment: CDR1 MNHEY and CDR2 SVGAGI. CDR3 residues: CASSLGGPYNSPLHF. The CDR3 coding sequence is TGTGCCAGCAGTTTAGGGGGCCCCTATAATTCACCCCTCCACTTT.

This chain connects TRBV10-2 to TRBJ2-3; 9 positions agree with TRBD2. The CDR3 length is 15 residues. Germline values: CDR1 WSHSY, CDR2 SAAADI. The junction had 4 bases not matched to a gene; V was cut back by 4 bases and J by 2 bases. The CDR3 coding sequence is TGCGCCAGCAGTGTCGCTAGCGGGACCACAGATACGCAGTATTTT. Translation: CASSVASGTTDTQYF.

The chain uses TRBV28 and TRBJ1-3; maybe TRBD1 (6 bases). V gave up 5 bases and J gave up 3 bases, with 11 bases separating them. The length of the CDR3 is 14 residues. CDR1 is MDHEN, CDR2 SYDVKM, per germline. CDR3 residues: CASSLTGFGNTIYF. The CDR3 DNA sequence: TGTGCCAGCAGTCTAACAGGGTTTGGAAACACCATATATTTT.

The chain joins TRBV30 to TRBJ2-7; D remains ambiguous. V was trimmed by 3 bases and J by 5 bases, leaving 17 bases between them. Looked up from germline, CDR1 is GTSNPN and CDR2 is SVGIG (reference sequence). This CDR3 has 14 residues. The CDR3 nucleotides are TGTGCCTGGAGCCAGCTGTACGGTTGGGACGAGCAGTACTTC. Translated, it gives CAWSQLYGWDEQYF.

For this clone: Other DNA sequences in this specimen translate into the identical CDR3. This chain joins TRBV9 and TRBJ2-7, with D tentatively TRBD2 (5 bases). The CDR3 extends over 14 amino acids. The germline gives CDR1 SGDLS, CDR2 YYNGEE. The V gene lost 0 bases and the J gene lost 3 bases, with 10 bases spanning the gap. In DNA form, the CDR3 reads TGTGCCAGCAGCGTAGGGCTAGGAGGCTACGAGCAGTACTTC. Residues: CASSVGLGGYEQYF.